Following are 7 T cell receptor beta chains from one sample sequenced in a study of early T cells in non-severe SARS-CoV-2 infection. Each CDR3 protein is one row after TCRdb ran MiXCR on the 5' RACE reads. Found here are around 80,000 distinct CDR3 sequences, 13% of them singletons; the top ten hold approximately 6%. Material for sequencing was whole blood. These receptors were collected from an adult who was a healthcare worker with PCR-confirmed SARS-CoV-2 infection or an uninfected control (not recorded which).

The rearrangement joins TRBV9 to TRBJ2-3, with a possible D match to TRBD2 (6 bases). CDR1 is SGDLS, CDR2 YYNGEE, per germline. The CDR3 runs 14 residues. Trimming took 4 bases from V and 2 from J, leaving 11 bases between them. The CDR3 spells CASSNRGTTDTQYF. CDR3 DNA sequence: TGTGCCAGCAGCAATCGGGGGACCACAGATACGCAGTATTTT. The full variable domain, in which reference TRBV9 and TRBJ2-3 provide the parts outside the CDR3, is DSGVTQTPKHLITATGQRVTLRCSPRSGDLSVYWYQQSLDQGLQFLIQYYNGEERAKGNILERFSAQQFPDLHSELNLSSLELGDSALYFCASSNRGTTDTQYFGPGTRLTVL.

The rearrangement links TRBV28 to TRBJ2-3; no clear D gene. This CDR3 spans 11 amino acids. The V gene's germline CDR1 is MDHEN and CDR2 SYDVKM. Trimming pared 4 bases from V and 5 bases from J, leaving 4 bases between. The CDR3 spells CASSYQDTQYF. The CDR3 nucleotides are TGTGCCAGCAGTTATCAAGATACGCAGTATTTT.

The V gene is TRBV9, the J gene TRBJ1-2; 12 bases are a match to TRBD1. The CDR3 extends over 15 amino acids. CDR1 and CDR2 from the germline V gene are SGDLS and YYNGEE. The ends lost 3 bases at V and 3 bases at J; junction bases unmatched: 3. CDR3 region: CASSDGTGGDYGYTF. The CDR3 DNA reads TGTGCCAGCAGCGATGGGACAGGGGGCGACTATGGCTACACCTTC. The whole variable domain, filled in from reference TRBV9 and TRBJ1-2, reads DSGVTQTPKHLITATGQRVTLRCSPRSGDLSVYWYQQSLDQGLQFLIQYYNGEERAKGNILERFSAQQFPDLHSELNLSSLELGDSALYFCASSDGTGGDYGYTFGSGTRLTVV.

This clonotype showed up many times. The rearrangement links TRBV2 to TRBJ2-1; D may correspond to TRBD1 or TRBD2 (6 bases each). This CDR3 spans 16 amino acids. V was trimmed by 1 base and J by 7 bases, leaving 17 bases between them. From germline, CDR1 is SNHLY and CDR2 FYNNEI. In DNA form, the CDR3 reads TGTGCCAGCAGTGAAGAAAGACTGGCGGGACATAATGAGCAGTTCTTC. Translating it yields CASSEERLAGHNEQFF.

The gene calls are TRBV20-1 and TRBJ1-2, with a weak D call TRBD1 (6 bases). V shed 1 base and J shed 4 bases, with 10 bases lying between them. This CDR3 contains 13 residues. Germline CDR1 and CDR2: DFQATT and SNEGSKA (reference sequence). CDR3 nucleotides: TGCAGTGCTAGAGTGGAGGGGGGCTATGGCTACACCTTC. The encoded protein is CSARVEGGYGYTF.

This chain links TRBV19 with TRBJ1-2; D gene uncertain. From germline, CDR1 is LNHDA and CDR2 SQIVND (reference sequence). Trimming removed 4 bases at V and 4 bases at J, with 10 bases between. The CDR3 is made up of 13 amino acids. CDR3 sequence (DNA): TGTGCCAGTAGTAAACGACGCGTCTATGGCTACACCTTC. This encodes CASSKRRVYGYTF.

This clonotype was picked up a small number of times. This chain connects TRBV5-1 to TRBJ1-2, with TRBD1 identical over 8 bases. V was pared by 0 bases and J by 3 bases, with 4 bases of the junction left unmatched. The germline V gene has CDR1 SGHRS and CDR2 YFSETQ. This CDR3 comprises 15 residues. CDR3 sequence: CASSLAGQGDYGYTF. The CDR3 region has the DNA TGCGCCAGCAGCTTGGCCGGACAGGGAGACTATGGCTACACCTTC.